One and the same sample provided the 7 T cell receptor beta chains below, sequenced in a study of shared clonotypes between healthy human individuals. This table comes from immunoSEQ multiplex PCR, and its TCRdb copy is limited to in-frame clones, with some not included. The profile covers about 2,500,000 clones, with over 85% appearing a single time and over 0.12% taken by the ten largest. Sequenced input: naive CD4+ T cells sorted from blood. Subset reported: CD45RA+ positively selected. Receptors originate from a man between 18 and 35 years old in good health.

The chain couples TRBV18 to TRBJ2-7, with D maybe TRBD1 (6 bases). The CDR3 covers 14 residues. Germline V gives CDR1 KGHSH, CDR2 LQKENI. Trimming shortened V by 3 bases and J by 3 bases, and 12 bases separated the two germline ends. The CDR3 is CASSPGQAFYEQYF. In DNA, the CDR3 is TGTGCCAGCTCACCGGGACAAGCATTCTACGAGCAGTACTTC.

This clone is a singleton in its sample. This sequence joins TRBV19 and TRBJ2-6, with D uncertain. V dropped 5 bases and J dropped 2 bases, with 7 bases sitting between them. The CDR3 totals 14 residues. Per germline, CDR1 LNHDA and CDR2 SQIVND (reference sequence). The CDR3 DNA is TGTGCCAGTAGTCTAAGCGCTGGGGCCAACGTCCTGACTTTC. The encoded protein is CASSLSAGANVLTF.

In its sample, this clone was seen once. The chain recombines TRBV19 with TRBJ1-4; D is uncertain. The germline V and J ends were trimmed by 5 bases and 8 bases, with 9 bases remaining between them. This CDR3 is 12 amino acids long. CDR1 is LNHDA, CDR2 SQIVND, per germline (reference sequence). CDR3 sequence reads: CASSHGREKLFF. DNA for the CDR3: TGTGCCAGTAGTCATGGAAGAGAAAAACTGTTTTTT.

This chain uses TRBV5-1 with TRBJ2-7, with D perhaps given as TRBD1 or TRBD2 (5 bases each). Germline-derived CDR1 and CDR2 are SGHRS and YFSETQ. This CDR3 spans 14 amino acids. V lost 4 bases to trimming and J lost 2 bases, with 13 bases between them. The CDR3 here is CASSPRDGPYEQYF. CDR3 nucleotides: TGCGCCAGCAGCCCACGGGACGGACCCTACGAGCAGTACTTC.

This chain uses TRBV2 with TRBJ2-7; 9 bases agree with TRBD2. Germline V gene sequence: CDR1 SNHLY, CDR2 FYNNEI. Trimming cost V 6 bases and J 6 bases; bases outside gene matches: 12. The CDR3 has 15 residues. CDR3 sequence: CASRALSGGKAEQYF. CDR3 bases: TGTGCCAGCAGAGCTCTTAGCGGGGGTAAGGCCGAGCAGTACTTC.

In regard to this clone: The identical CDR3 is also encoded by other nucleotide sequences in the sample. The chain recombines TRBV5-1 with TRBJ2-7; D not certain. The CDR3 runs to 15 residues. Trimming left V 4 bases short and J 0 bases short, with 14 bases between. The germline V gene has CDR1 SGHRS and CDR2 YFSETQ. The CDR3 here is CASSPQTGSSYEQYF. The CDR3 DNA reads as TGCGCCAGCAGCCCCCAGACCGGAAGCTCCTACGAGCAGTACTTC.

The chain combines TRBV7-2 with TRBJ1-6, with TRBD1 identical over 8 bases. J was trimmed by 7 bases and V by 8 bases; bases with no gene match: 10. The CDR3 is 15 amino acids. CDR1 and CDR2 (germline): SGHTA, FQGNSA. The CDR3 loop is CASAKSGQVNSPLHF. DNA for the CDR3: TGTGCCAGCGCAAAGTCGGGACAGGTCAATTCACCCCTCCACTTT.